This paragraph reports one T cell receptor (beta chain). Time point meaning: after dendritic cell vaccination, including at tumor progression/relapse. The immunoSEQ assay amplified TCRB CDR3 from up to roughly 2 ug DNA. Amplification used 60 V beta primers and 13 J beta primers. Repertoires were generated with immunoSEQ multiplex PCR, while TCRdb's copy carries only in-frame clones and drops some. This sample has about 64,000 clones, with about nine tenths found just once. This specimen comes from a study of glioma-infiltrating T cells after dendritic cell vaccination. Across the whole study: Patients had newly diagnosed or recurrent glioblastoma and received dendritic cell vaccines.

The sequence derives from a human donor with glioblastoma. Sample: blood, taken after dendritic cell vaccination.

The CDR3 DNA follows: TGCGCCAGCAGCTTGACTCGGGTTGGCGAGCAGTACTTC. Residues: CASSLTRVGEQYF. The genes are TRBV5-1 and TRBJ2-7; D uncertain. This CDR3 comprises 13 residues. Germline CDR1 SGHRS, CDR2 YFSETQ. With 1 base removed from V and 6 bases from J, the gap between germline ends came to 11 bases.